The rows below give T cell receptor beta chains drawn from one sample of a study of blood T cell repertoires in COVID-19. Sequencing used immunoSEQ multiplex PCR; TCRdb keeps in-frame clones, though not all of them. The sample lists approximately 200,000 clones; 82% were seen once. Sequencing was performed on PBMCs or T cells enriched from blood (not recorded which). These receptors were collected from a man in his forties who had recovered from COVID-19. CDR3s include the opening cysteine and the closing phenylalanine or tryptophan. Fields, in order: clone size, J gene, D gene, V gene, CDR3 protein, CDR3 DNA. The D gene is left open where the match is weak. Clone size is stated in some rows and not others, as once, few, many or a class when expanded.

clone_size: once
j_call: TRBJ2-7
d_call: TRBD1
v_call: TRBV7-2
cdr3_aa: CASSSRTGLYEQYF
cdr3_nt: TGTGCCAGCAGCTCCAGGACAGGGCTCTACGAGCAGTACTTC

clone_size: NA
j_call: TRBJ2-2
d_call: NA
v_call: TRBV18
cdr3_aa: CASSPRIGSVGELFF
cdr3_nt: TGTGCCAGCTCACCGAGGATCGGGAGTGTCGGGGAGCTGTTTTTT

clone_size: NA
j_call: TRBJ2-5
d_call: TRBD1
v_call: TRBV29-1
cdr3_aa: CSATTGVETQYF
cdr3_nt: TGCAGCGCCACGACAGGGGTGGAGACCCAGTACTTC

clone_size: NA
j_call: TRBJ1-5
d_call: NA
v_call: TRBV4-1
cdr3_aa: CASSPVRGLRSNQPQHF
cdr3_nt: TGCGCCAGCAGCCCTGTGCGGGGGCTTCGGAGCAATCAGCCCCAGCATTTT

clone_size: NA
j_call: TRBJ1-2
d_call: NA
v_call: TRBV3-1/TRBV3-2
cdr3_aa: CASSQGGGVKNYGYTF
cdr3_nt: TGTGCCAGCAGCCAAGGTGGGGGGGTTAAGAACTATGGCTACACCTTC

clone_size: NA
j_call: TRBJ2-3
d_call: NA
v_call: TRBV7-2
cdr3_aa: CASSLNRMRTDTQYF
cdr3_nt: TGTGCCAGCAGCTTAAACCGCATGCGGACAGATACGCAGTATTTT

clone_size: NA
j_call: TRBJ1-1
d_call: NA
v_call: TRBV20-1
cdr3_aa: CSASDSGFRAFF
cdr3_nt: TGCAGTGCTAGTGATTCGGGTTTTCGGGCTTTCTTT

clone_size: once
j_call: TRBJ2-6
d_call: TRBD1
v_call: TRBV27
cdr3_aa: CASSLSGGRVSGANVLTF
cdr3_nt: TGTGCCAGCAGTTTATCAGGGGGCAGGGTCTCTGGGGCCAACGTCCTGACTTTC

clone_size: NA
j_call: TRBJ1-4
d_call: TRBD1
v_call: TRBV7-9
cdr3_aa: CASSDRQGRNEKLFF
cdr3_nt: TGTGCCAGCAGCGATCGACAGGGCAGGAATGAAAAACTGTTTTTT

clone_size: NA
j_call: TRBJ2-3
d_call: NA
v_call: TRBV19
cdr3_aa: CASSILAPGMTDTQYF
cdr3_nt: TGTGCCAGTAGTATTCTAGCGCCAGGAATGACAGATACGCAGTATTTT

clone_size: NA
j_call: TRBJ1-1
d_call: NA
v_call: TRBV28
cdr3_aa: CASSRPGQNTEAFF
cdr3_nt: TGTGCCAGCAGTCGCCCGGGACAGAACACTGAAGCTTTCTTT

clone_size: NA
j_call: TRBJ1-5
d_call: NA
v_call: TRBV5-1
cdr3_aa: CASSLGPAGNQPQHF
cdr3_nt: TGCGCCAGCAGCTTGGGTCCAGCGGGCAATCAGCCCCAGCATTTT

clone_size: NA
j_call: TRBJ2-3
d_call: NA
v_call: TRBV2
cdr3_aa: CASKTGVTDTQYF
cdr3_nt: TGTGCCAGCAAGACGGGAGTCACAGATACGCAGTATTTT

clone_size: NA
j_call: TRBJ1-1
d_call: NA
v_call: TRBV7-8
cdr3_aa: CASSLTGSTEAFF
cdr3_nt: TGTGCCAGCAGCTTAACCGGTAGCACTGAAGCTTTCTTT

clone_size: NA
j_call: TRBJ1-1
d_call: NA
v_call: TRBV7-9
cdr3_aa: CASSLRMNTEAFF
cdr3_nt: TGTGCCAGCAGCCTTAGAATGAACACTGAAGCTTTCTTT

clone_size: NA
j_call: TRBJ2-1
d_call: TRBD2
v_call: TRBV14
cdr3_aa: CASSQDRLAGEIEQFF
cdr3_nt: TGTGCCAGCAGCCAAGATAGATTAGCGGGAGAGATTGAGCAGTTCTTC